These T cell receptor beta chains were read from a single sample in a study of the immune and genomic landscape of osteosarcoma. TCRdb's table, derived via immunoSEQ multiplex PCR, lists solely in-frame clones and lacks some. The sample has several thousand clones, less than 75% seen once. The source material was osteosarcoma tumor tissue from the femur. The receptors were gathered from a human donor with osteosarcoma. Both conserved end residues are part of each CDR3. Fields, in order: D gene, V gene, clone size, J gene, CDR3 DNA, CDR3 protein. The D gene is left open where the match is weak. Expanded clones get a size class; other rows say once, few or many, or leave the size out.

D: NA; V: TRBV11-1; size: NA; J: TRBJ2-5; DNA: TGTGCCAGCAGCTTAGGAAACTTGCAAGAGACCCAGTACTTC; CDR3: CASSLGNLQETQYF
D: TRBD2; V: TRBV29-1; size: few; J: TRBJ2-7; DNA: TGCGGGGCCCTCGGACTAGCGGGGGGCGAGCAGTACTTC; CDR3: CGALGLAGGEQYF
D: TRBD1; V: TRBV5-1; size: NA; J: TRBJ1-2; DNA: TGCGCCAGCAGGAAACCGACAGGGGACTACACCTTC; CDR3: CASRKPTGDYTF
D: NA; V: TRBV5-6; size: NA; J: TRBJ2-7; DNA: TGTGCCAGCAGCTTGTTGGAAGCAGGAGCAATCTACGAGCAGTACTTC; CDR3: CASSLLEAGAIYEQYF
D: NA; V: TRBV9; size: NA; J: TRBJ1-4; DNA: TGTGCCAGCAGCCAATCGGGACAACCAACTAATGAAAAACTGTTTTTT; CDR3: CASSQSGQPTNEKLFF
D: TRBD2; V: TRBV7-7; size: NA; J: TRBJ2-1; DNA: TGTGCCAGCAGCTTCCGGCGGGAGTCCTACAATGAGCAGTTCTTC; CDR3: CASSFRRESYNEQFF
D: TRBD2; V: TRBV27; size: NA; J: TRBJ2-1; DNA: TGTGCCAGCAGTCCAGGGACTAGCGGAGATACGCAGTTCTTC; CDR3: CASSPGTSGDTQFF
D: NA; V: TRBV7-9; size: few; J: TRBJ1-1; DNA: TGTGCCAGCAGCTTTAGTGGCACTGAAGCTTTCTTT; CDR3: CASSFSGTEAFF
D: TRBD1; V: TRBV29-1; size: NA; J: TRBJ2-1; DNA: TGCAGCGCTGGGACAGGGGGCGCTTACAATGAGCAGTTCTTC; CDR3: CSAGTGGAYNEQFF
D: NA; V: TRBV5-6; size: NA; J: TRBJ2-3; DNA: TGTGCCAGCAGCGCCGGACAGACCACAGATACGCAGTATTTT; CDR3: CASSAGQTTDTQYF
D: TRBD1; V: TRBV4-1; size: NA; J: TRBJ2-7; DNA: TGCGCCAGCAGCCAAGCTTCTGGGACAGGGTCCTACGAGCAGTACTTC; CDR3: CASSQASGTGSYEQYF
D: NA; V: TRBV7-9; size: once; J: TRBJ2-2; DNA: TGTGCCAGCAGCTTACTACAGAATGCCGGGGAGCTGTTTTTT; CDR3: CASSLLQNAGELFF
D: TRBD1; V: TRBV9; size: once; J: TRBJ2-2; DNA: TGTGCCAGCAGCGTAGATGGGACAGCAAACACCGGGGAGCTGTTTTTT; CDR3: CASSVDGTANTGELFF
D: NA; V: TRBV9; size: NA; J: TRBJ2-1; DNA: TGTGCCAGCAGCTTTAGCGTCTGGGATAATGAGCAGTTCTTC; CDR3: CASSFSVWDNEQFF
D: TRBD1; V: TRBV5-1; size: NA; J: TRBJ1-1; DNA: TGCGCCAGCAGCTGGACAGGGGATACCACCGAAGCTTTCTTT; CDR3: CASSWTGDTTEAFF
D: NA; V: TRBV27; size: NA; J: TRBJ2-1; DNA: TGTGCCAGCAGTCTTTACACTGAGCAGTTCTTC; CDR3: CASSLYTEQFF
D: TRBD2; V: TRBV6-4; size: large; J: TRBJ2-3; DNA: TGTGCCAGACCCATTGTAGCGGGAGGGACAGATACGCAGTATTTT; CDR3: CARPIVAGGTDTQYF
D: TRBD1; V: TRBV4-1; size: NA; J: TRBJ1-2; DNA: TGCGCCAGCAGCCAAGATAAGGGACAGCTAGTCGCCTCGGTTGGCTACACCTTC; CDR3: CASSQDKGQLVASVGYTF
D: NA; V: TRBV28; size: NA; J: TRBJ1-1; DNA: TGTGCCAGTAGATCCGGGTACACTGAAGCTTTCTTT; CDR3: CASRSGYTEAFF
D: TRBD1; V: TRBV27; size: NA; J: TRBJ2-1; DNA: TGTGCCAGCATTCGCGGGACAGGGAGCGACAATGAGCAGTTCTTC; CDR3: CASIRGTGSDNEQFF
D: TRBD1; V: TRBV2; size: NA; J: TRBJ2-7; DNA: TGTGCCAGCAGTGAAGAGGAGACAGGGAGCTCCTACGAGCAGTACTTC; CDR3: CASSEEETGSSYEQYF
D: TRBD2; V: TRBV4-1; size: NA; J: TRBJ2-7; DNA: TGCGCCAGCAGCCAGCCGGGACTAGCGGGGGGAGTCTCCTACGAGCAGTACTTC; CDR3: CASSQPGLAGGVSYEQYF
D: TRBD1; V: TRBV6-1; size: NA; J: TRBJ2-7; DNA: TGTGCCAGCATTTTTGGGGACAGGGTCGCCGAGCAGTACTTC; CDR3: CASIFGDRVAEQYF
D: NA; V: TRBV7-3; size: NA; J: TRBJ1-5; DNA: TGTGCCAGCAGCTTAGGCAGGGCAGGGGTGCATCAGCCCCGGCATTTT; CDR3: CASSLGRAGVHQPRHF
D: TRBD1; V: TRBV27; size: NA; J: TRBJ1-5; DNA: TGTGCCAGCAGTAGACAGGGTAGCAATCAGCCCCAGCATTTT; CDR3: CASSRQGSNQPQHF
D: TRBD1; V: TRBV5-1; size: NA; J: TRBJ1-1; DNA: TGCGCCAGCAGCTGGGGGACAGGGGAGGCTGAAGCTTTCTTT; CDR3: CASSWGTGEAEAFF
D: NA; V: TRBV10-2; size: NA; J: TRBJ2-1; DNA: TGCGCCAGCAGTGAGTCGGAGGTAAATGAGCAGTTCTTC; CDR3: CASSESEVNEQFF
D: TRBD1; V: TRBV5-8; size: NA; J: TRBJ1-2; DNA: TGTGCCAGCAGTCGGACAGGGGGTATCTATGGCTACACCTTC; CDR3: CASSRTGGIYGYTF
D: NA; V: TRBV5-1; size: few; J: TRBJ1-1; DNA: TGCGCCAGCAGCTCCGGGCTCGGTGCTTTCTTT; CDR3: CASSSGLGAFF
D: NA; V: TRBV2; size: NA; J: TRBJ2-5; DNA: TGTGCCAGCGGTACAGGATGGGAGACCCAGTACTTC; CDR3: CASGTGWETQYF
D: NA; V: TRBV25-1; size: NA; J: TRBJ1-4; DNA: TGTGCCAGCAGTGAAAGGACCGGAGTTGCAACTAATGAAAAACTGTTTTTT; CDR3: CASSERTGVATNEKLFF
D: NA; V: TRBV4-1; size: NA; J: TRBJ1-5; DNA: TGCGCCAGCAGCCAAGATTATTCTCTTAGCAATCAGCCCCAGCATTTT; CDR3: CASSQDYSLSNQPQHF
D: NA; V: TRBV18; size: NA; J: TRBJ2-3; DNA: TGTGCCAGCTCACGACGCGGGACGGAGATTTCAGATACGCAGTATTTT; CDR3: CASSRRGTEISDTQYF
D: NA; V: TRBV7-7; size: NA; J: TRBJ2-1; DNA: TGTGCCAGCAGCTTGGGTCCAGGGCTGGGCAATGAGCAGTTCTTC; CDR3: CASSLGPGLGNEQFF
D: NA; V: TRBV7-2; size: NA; J: TRBJ2-6; DNA: TGTGCCAGCAGCTCGGCTGGGGCCAACGTCCTGACTTTC; CDR3: CASSSAGANVLTF
D: TRBD1; V: TRBV11-2; size: NA; J: TRBJ2-1; DNA: TGTGCCAGCAGCACTCCGGGACAGGGGCCTGGCGCTCCCTACAATGAGCAGTTCTTC; CDR3: CASSTPGQGPGAPYNEQFF
D: NA; V: TRBV19; size: few; J: TRBJ1-1; DNA: TGTGCCAGTAGTATTAAGGGAGTGAACACTGAAGCTTTCTTT; CDR3: CASSIKGVNTEAFF
D: TRBD2; V: TRBV27; size: NA; J: TRBJ2-1; DNA: TGTGCCAGCAGTTTACTAGCGGGAGGGGTCAATGAGCAGTTCTTC; CDR3: CASSLLAGGVNEQFF
D: NA; V: TRBV7-3; size: NA; J: TRBJ2-2; DNA: TGTGCCAGCAGCCGGGGGTTAGCGGCCGGGGAGCTGTTTTTT; CDR3: CASSRGLAAGELFF
D: TRBD1; V: TRBV10-3; size: NA; J: TRBJ1-1; DNA: TGTGCCATCAGGGAAGACAGGGGCGCTATTATGAACACTGAAGCTTTCTTT; CDR3: CAIREDRGAIMNTEAFF